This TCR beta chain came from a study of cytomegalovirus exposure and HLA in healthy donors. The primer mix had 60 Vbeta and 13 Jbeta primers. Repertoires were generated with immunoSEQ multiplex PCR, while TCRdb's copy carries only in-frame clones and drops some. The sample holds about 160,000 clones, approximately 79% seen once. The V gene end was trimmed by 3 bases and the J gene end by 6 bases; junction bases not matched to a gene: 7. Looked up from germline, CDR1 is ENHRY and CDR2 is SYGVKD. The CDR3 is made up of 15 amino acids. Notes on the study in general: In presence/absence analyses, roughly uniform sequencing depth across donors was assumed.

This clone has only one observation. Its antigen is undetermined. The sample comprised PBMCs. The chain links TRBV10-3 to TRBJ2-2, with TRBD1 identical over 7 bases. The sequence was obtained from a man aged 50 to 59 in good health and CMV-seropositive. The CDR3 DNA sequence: TGTGCCATCAGTGATCCAGACAGGGCCGCCGGGGAGCTGTTTTTT. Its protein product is CAISDPDRAAGELFF.